These 26 T cell receptor beta chains share one sample of origin, sequenced in a study of blood T cell repertoires in COVID-19. The data were produced by immunoSEQ multiplex PCR, yet TCRdb's version contains in-frame clones alone and is incomplete. The data contain tens of thousands of clones, about 93% of them singletons. The sequenced sample was peripheral blood. The source of these receptors is a human donor in a cohort sampled during active COVID-19.

This chain connects TRBV28 to TRBJ1-1, with a possible D match to TRBD1 (6 bases). Deletions cut 9 bases from V and 2 bases from J, with 16 bases between. Germline loops: CDR1 MDHEN, CDR2 SYDVKM. The CDR3 consists of 14 residues. The CDR3 sequence: CASRSGGANTEAFF. DNA for the CDR3: TGTGCCAGTCGAAGCGGGGGCGCAAACACTGAAGCTTTCTTT.

V is TRBV19 and J is TRBJ2-2, with 8 bases identical to TRBD1. In germline, CDR1 is LNHDA, CDR2 SQIVND (reference sequence). The CDR3 loop spans 20 amino acids. Trimming took 7 bases from V and 2 from J; bases not matched to a gene: 21. CDR3 in amino acids: CASTTHRTGFTSPNTGELFF. In DNA, the CDR3 is TGTGCCAGTACCACCCACCGGACAGGGTTCACTAGCCCTAACACCGGGGAGCTGTTTTTT.

This rearrangement joins TRBV19 to TRBJ2-2, with 8 bases aligning to TRBD2. CDR1 is LNHDA and CDR2 is SQIVND in the germline V gene (reference sequence). V lost 3 bases, J lost 3 bases, and 3 bases stayed unmatched. The CDR3 is 15 amino acids. The chain's CDR3 is CASSITSGYTGELFF. The DNA for the CDR3 is TGTGCCAGTAGTATTACTAGCGGATACACCGGGGAGCTGTTTTTT. Full variable domain (remainder filled in from reference TRBV19 and TRBJ2-2): DGGITQSPKYLFRKEGQNVTLSCEQNLNHDAMYWYRQDPGQGLRLIYYSQIVNDFQKGDIAEGYSVSREKKESFPLTVTSAQKNPTAFYLCASSITSGYTGELFFGEGSRLTVL.

J is TRBJ1-1 and V is TRBV18; 7 nucleotides line up with TRBD1. This CDR3 comprises 15 residues. V trimming: 4 bases; J trimming: 0 bases; junction bases outside the gene matches: 5. In germline, CDR1 is KGHSH, CDR2 LQKENI. The CDR3, as DNA: TGTGCCAGCTCACTCTCGGGACAGCTGAACACTGAAGCTTTCTTT. Its translation is CASSLSGQLNTEAFF.

This rearrangement joins TRBV30 to TRBJ2-1; 7 positions match TRBD2. Unmatched junction bases numbered 5, after V lost 3 bases and J lost 9 bases. The germline V gene has CDR1 GTSNPN and CDR2 SVGIG (reference sequence). The CDR3 is 12 amino acids. The CDR3 reads CAWRGGSGEQFF. CDR3 in DNA: TGTGCCTGGAGGGGGGGGAGTGGTGAGCAGTTCTTC.

The rearrangement links TRBV10-2 to TRBJ2-1, with 7 bases matching TRBD2. CDR1 and CDR2 from the germline V gene are WSHSY and SAAADI. The length of the CDR3 is 18 residues. V gave up 7 bases and J gave up 0 bases; unmatched junction bases: 15. The CDR3 loop reads CASIGWGGGKSSYNEQFF. In DNA, the CDR3 is TGCGCCAGCATTGGATGGGGCGGGGGTAAGAGCTCCTACAATGAGCAGTTCTTC.

V and J are TRBV6-6 and TRBJ2-1; the D gene is possibly TRBD1 (6 bases). Germline values: CDR1 MNHNY, CDR2 SVGAGI (reference sequence). Trimming removed 2 bases from V and 7 bases from J, with 12 bases in between. CDR3 length equals 14 residues. DNA of the CDR3: TGTGCCAGCAGTTACACAGGGACGGGTAATGAGCAGTTCTTC. Its translation: CASSYTGTGNEQFF.

The chain uses TRBV11-2 and TRBJ2-6; D call uncertain. Germline V lookup: CDR1 SGHAT, CDR2 FQNNGV. This CDR3 is 16 amino acids long. V was cut by 8 bases and J by 0 bases, with 14 bases left in between. The CDR3 sequence is CASFGSSSSGANVLTF. CDR3 coding DNA: TGTGCCAGCTTCGGGTCGAGCTCCTCTGGGGCCAACGTCCTGACTTTC.

This sequence joins TRBV9 and TRBJ2-1; D possibly corresponds to TRBD2 (6 bases). This CDR3 comprises 15 residues. Trimming removed 0 bases at V and 8 bases at J, with 15 bases between. Germline V gene sequence: CDR1 SGDLS, CDR2 YYNGEE. The CDR3 DNA reads TGTGCCAGCAGCGTAGCGGGGAGGCAAGGCGATGAGCAGTTCTTC. It specifies CASSVAGRQGDEQFF.

The chain is built from TRBV18 and TRBJ2-1; 8 nucleotides line up with TRBD1. After removal of 3 bases from V and 6 bases from J, the junction contained 4 bases not matched to a gene. The CDR3 length is 14 residues. In germline, CDR1 is KGHSH, CDR2 LQKENI. CDR3 DNA sequence: TGTGCCAGCTCACCCAACACAGGGGGCAATGAGCAGTTCTTC. It is translated as CASSPNTGGNEQFF.

V gene TRBV11-2 combines with J gene TRBJ1-2, with TRBD1 as a possible D gene (5 bases). This CDR3 region has 14 residues. With 5 bases removed from V and 6 bases from J, the gap between germline ends came to 16 bases. Germline V gene lookup returns CDR1 SGHAT and CDR2 FQNNGV. The CDR3 DNA sequence: TGTGCCAGCAGCCGTGGGGGGGGGTCTGATGGCTACACCTTC. Encoded protein: CASSRGGGSDGYTF.

The rearrangement joins TRBV3-1 (or the pseudogene TRBV3-2) to TRBJ1-1; 11 bases are a match to TRBD1. Germline CDR1 reads LGHDT; CDR2 reads YNNKEL (reference sequence). The CDR3 loop spans 15 amino acids. Trimming at V came to 4 bases and at J to 4 bases, leaving 5 bases not matched to a gene. CDR3 sequence: CASSPPGTGGTEAFF. The CDR3 DNA reads as TGTGCCAGCAGCCCTCCTGGGACAGGGGGCACTGAAGCTTTCTTT.

By sample fraction, this clone is medium-sized. The chain combines TRBV28 with TRBJ1-5; D call uncertain. Looked up from germline, CDR1 is MDHEN and CDR2 is SYDVKM. The CDR3 totals 14 residues. Trimming pared 5 bases from V and 2 bases from J, leaving 10 bases between. This CDR3 is CASSKPGGNQPQHF. CDR3 bases: TGTGCCAGCAGTAAACCGGGTGGCAATCAGCCCCAGCATTTT. Looking up the rest from reference TRBV28 and TRBJ1-5 gives the full variable domain: DVKVTQSSRYLVKRTGEKVFLECVQDMDHENMFWYRQDPGLGLRLIYFSYDVKMKEKGDIPEGYSVSREKKERFSLILESASTNQTSMYLCASSKPGGNQPQHFGDGTRLSIL.

The rearrangement joins TRBV3-1 (or the pseudogene TRBV3-2) to TRBJ1-4, with 8 bases that match TRBD1. In germline, CDR1 is LGHDT, CDR2 YNNKEL (reference sequence). The CDR3 is 15 residues long. J gave up 8 bases and V 5 bases, and 10 bases lay outside the gene matches. The CDR3 DNA reads as TGTGCCAGCAGCGGGCCGACAGGGGTGGGGGAAAAACTGTTTTTT. Translating it yields CASSGPTGVGEKLFF.

V gene TRBV3-1 (or the pseudogene TRBV3-2) combines with J gene TRBJ2-7; maybe TRBD2 (5 bases). V lost 8 bases to trimming and J lost 0 bases, with 17 bases between them. Germline loops: CDR1 LGHDT, CDR2 YNNKEL (reference sequence). CDR3 length equals 15 residues. CDR3 DNA: TGTGCCAGCGGCTCCGAAACGAGCGGCTCCTACGAGCAGTACTTC. Protein product: CASGSETSGSYEQYF.

The chain couples TRBV6-1 to TRBJ2-7; TRBD1 matches 7 bases. Germline loops: CDR1 MNHNS, CDR2 SASEGT. The CDR3 sequence is 15 residues long. V was pared by 2 bases and J by 3 bases, with 7 bases of the junction left unmatched. The CDR3 region has the DNA TGTGCCAGCAGTGAACCGGGACAGAAGTTCTACGAGCAGTACTTC. Translation gives CASSEPGQKFYEQYF.

V usage is TRBV19 and J usage is TRBJ1-1, with a tentative D call TRBD1 (5 bases). The CDR3 loop spans 13 amino acids. CDR1 and CDR2 (germline): LNHDA, SQIVND (reference sequence). Trimming removed 8 bases from V and 0 bases from J, with 10 bases in between. CDR3 DNA: TGTGCCAGTTCACAGGTTATGAACACTGAAGCTTTCTTT. Its translation: CASSQVMNTEAFF.

This clone was observed once. One end of the junction varies from germline; a read error may be responsible. V usage is TRBV7-7 and J usage is TRBJ2-5; the D gene is possibly TRBD2 (6 bases). The CDR3 length is 15 residues. Germline assignment: CDR1 SSHAT and CDR2 FNYEAQ (reference sequence). CDR3 loop: CASSLLGGAQETQYF. In DNA, the CDR3 is TGTGCTAGCAGCCTCTTGGGCGGGGCCCAAGAGACCCAGTACTTC.

The chain carries TRBV5-1 and TRBJ1-4; TRBD1 matches 7 bases. This CDR3 region has 15 residues. From germline, CDR1 is SGHRS and CDR2 YFSETQ. Trimming at V came to 3 bases and at J to 3 bases, leaving 5 bases not matched to a gene. CDR3 nucleotides: TGCGCCAGCAGCTCACAGGGGTTAGCTAATGAAAAACTGTTTTTT. Its protein is CASSSQGLANEKLFF.

J is TRBJ2-5 and V is TRBV11-2; TRBD2 matches 8 bases. J gave up 5 bases and V 2 bases, and 4 bases lay outside the gene matches. The CDR3 covers 14 residues. Germline lookup yields CDR1 SGHAT and CDR2 FQNNGV. This chain's CDR3 is CASSLREGPETQYF. Written as DNA, the CDR3 is TGTGCCAGCAGCTTACGGGAGGGCCCGGAGACCCAGTACTTC.

The rearrangement links TRBV11-2 to TRBJ1-2, with 8 bases fitting TRBD1. The V gene's germline CDR1 is SGHAT and CDR2 FQNNGV. With 2 bases clipped from V and 8 bases from J, the junction kept 10 bases outside the gene matches. The CDR3 runs to 15 residues. The CDR3 protein is CASSLMQGARGGYTF. The CDR3 DNA follows: TGTGCCAGCAGCTTAATGCAGGGGGCCCGAGGGGGCTACACCTTC.

J is TRBJ2-1 and V is TRBV24-1, with TRBD2 matching over 11 bases. CDR1 and CDR2 (germline): KGHDR, SFDVKD. Trimming cost V 4 bases and J 4 bases; bases outside gene matches: 5. CDR3 size: 16 residues. In DNA form, the CDR3 reads TGTGCCACCAGTGAAAGGGGACTAGCGGCATACAATGAGCAGTTCTTC. Encoded protein: CATSERGLAAYNEQFF.

J is TRBJ1-3 and V is TRBV7-8; 7 bases match TRBD1. CDR3 length equals 14 residues. Germline V lookup: CDR1 SGHVS, CDR2 FQNEAQ. J gave up 4 bases and V 5 bases, and 5 bases lay outside the gene matches. Here the CDR3 reads CASSAGQLGNTIYF. In nucleotides, the CDR3 is TGTGCCAGCAGCGCGGGACAGCTCGGAAACACCATATATTTT.

In this sample, this clone turned up a few times. The chain is built from TRBV9 and TRBJ1-5; 7 nucleotides match TRBD1. This CDR3 has 15 residues. With 4 bases clipped from V and 7 bases from J, the junction kept 11 bases outside the gene matches. Germline CDR1 is SGDLS and CDR2 is YYNGEE. CDR3 region: CASSFRGGRDQPQHF. The CDR3 DNA reads TGTGCCAGCAGCTTCCGAGGGGGCAGGGACCAGCCCCAGCATTTT.

The rearrangement links TRBV19 to TRBJ2-7; 7 bases agree with TRBD1. The V segment lost 6 bases and the J segment 5 bases; nucleotides outside the gene matches: 13. The CDR3 consists of 15 residues. Germline V gene sequence: CDR1 LNHDA, CDR2 SQIVND (reference sequence). CDR3: CASRTQDRFFHEQYF. CDR3 sequence (DNA): TGTGCCAGTAGGACACAGGACAGGTTTTTTCACGAGCAGTACTTC.

The chain employs TRBV11-3 and TRBJ2-5; TRBD1 matches at 9 bases. The CDR3 is 15 amino acids. V gave up 5 bases and J gave up 4 bases; unmatched junction bases: 8. Germline-derived CDR1 and CDR2 are SGHNT and YENEEA. CDR3 protein: CASSQTGGLTETQYF. The CDR3 DNA is TGTGCCAGCAGCCAGACAGGGGGGCTTACAGAGACCCAGTACTTC. The full variable domain, with the rest looked up from reference TRBV11-3 and TRBJ2-5, is EAGVVQSPRYKIIEKKQPVAFWCNPISGHNTLYWYLQNLGQGPELLIRYENEEAVDDSQLPKDRFSAERLKGVDSTLKIQPAELGDSAVYLCASSQTGGLTETQYFGPGTRLLVL.